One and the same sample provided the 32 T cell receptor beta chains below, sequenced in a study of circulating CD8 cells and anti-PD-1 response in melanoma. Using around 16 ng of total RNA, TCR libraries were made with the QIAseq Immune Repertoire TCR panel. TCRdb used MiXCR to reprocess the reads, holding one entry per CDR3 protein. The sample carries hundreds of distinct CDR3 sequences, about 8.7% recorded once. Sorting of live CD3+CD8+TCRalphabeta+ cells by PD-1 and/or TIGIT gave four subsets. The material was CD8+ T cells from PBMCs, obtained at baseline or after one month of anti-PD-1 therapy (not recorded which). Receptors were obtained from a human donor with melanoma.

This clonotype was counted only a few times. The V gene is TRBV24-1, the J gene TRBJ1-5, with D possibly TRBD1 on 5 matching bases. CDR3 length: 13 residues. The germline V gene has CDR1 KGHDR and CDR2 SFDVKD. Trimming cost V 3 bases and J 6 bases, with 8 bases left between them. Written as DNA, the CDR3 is TGTGCCACCAGTGATCCGAGGGGTCAGCCCCAGCATTTT. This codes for CATSDPRGQPQHF.

DNA of the CDR3: TGTGCCAGCAGTTTAACAGGGGCCTATGGCTACACCTTC. Amino acids: CASSLTGAYGYTF. The V and J genes are TRBV27 and TRBJ1-2; the match to TRBD1 covers 7 bases. Germline CDR1 reads MNHEY; CDR2 reads SMNVEV (reference sequence). Trimming removed 2 bases from V and 4 bases from J; junction bases left unmatched: 1. The CDR3 sequence is 13 residues long.

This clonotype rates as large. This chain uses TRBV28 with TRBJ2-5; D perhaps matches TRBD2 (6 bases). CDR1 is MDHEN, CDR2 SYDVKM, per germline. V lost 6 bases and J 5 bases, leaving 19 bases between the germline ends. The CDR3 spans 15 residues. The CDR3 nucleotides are TGTGCCAGCAGCCCACTTGTTGGGGGGTCGGAGACCCAGTACTTC. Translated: CASSPLVGGSETQYF.

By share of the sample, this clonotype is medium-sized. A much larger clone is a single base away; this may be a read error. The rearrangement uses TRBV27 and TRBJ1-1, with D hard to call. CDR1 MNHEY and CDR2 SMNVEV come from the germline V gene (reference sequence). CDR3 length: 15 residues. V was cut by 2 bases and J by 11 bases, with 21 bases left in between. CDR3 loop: CASSLPLGSRTVAFF. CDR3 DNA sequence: TGTGCCAGCAGTTTACCTCTGGGGAGTAGGACGGTGGCTTTCTTT.

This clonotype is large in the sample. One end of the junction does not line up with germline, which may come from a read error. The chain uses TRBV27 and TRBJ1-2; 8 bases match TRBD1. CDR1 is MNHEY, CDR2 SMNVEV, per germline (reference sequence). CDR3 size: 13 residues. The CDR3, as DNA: TGTGCCAGCAGTCCCTCCCGGACAGGGCACCCCAGCTTC. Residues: CASSPSRTGHPSF.

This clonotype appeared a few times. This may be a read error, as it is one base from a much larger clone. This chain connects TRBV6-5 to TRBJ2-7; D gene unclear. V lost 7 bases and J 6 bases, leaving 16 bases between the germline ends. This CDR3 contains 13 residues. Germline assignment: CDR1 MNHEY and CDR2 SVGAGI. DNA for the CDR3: TGTGCCAGCACCGCCCAACTTAGGGCCGAGCAGTACTTC. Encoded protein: CASTAQLRAEQYF.

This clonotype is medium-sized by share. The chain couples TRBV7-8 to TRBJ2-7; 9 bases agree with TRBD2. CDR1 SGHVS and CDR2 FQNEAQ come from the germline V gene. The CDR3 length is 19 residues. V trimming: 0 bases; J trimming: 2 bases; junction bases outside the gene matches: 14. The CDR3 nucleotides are TGTGCCAGCAGCTTAGCGTCAGCGGGGGGCCCGATAACCCCCTACGAGCAGTACTTC. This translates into CASSLASAGGPITPYEQYF. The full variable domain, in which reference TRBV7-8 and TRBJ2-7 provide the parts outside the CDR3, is GAGVSQSPRYKVAKRGQDVALRCDPISGHVSLFWYQQALGQGPEFLTYFQNEAQLDKSGLPSDRFFAERPEGSVSTLKIQRTQQEDSAVYLCASSLASAGGPITPYEQYFGPGTRLTVT.

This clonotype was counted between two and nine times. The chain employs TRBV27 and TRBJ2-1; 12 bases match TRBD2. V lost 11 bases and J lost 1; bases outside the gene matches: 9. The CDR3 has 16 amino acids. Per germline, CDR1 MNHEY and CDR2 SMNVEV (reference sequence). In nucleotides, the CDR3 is TGTGCCGGTAAACTAGCGGGAGGTTCTTCCTACAATGAGCAGTTCTTC. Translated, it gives CAGKLAGGSSYNEQFF.

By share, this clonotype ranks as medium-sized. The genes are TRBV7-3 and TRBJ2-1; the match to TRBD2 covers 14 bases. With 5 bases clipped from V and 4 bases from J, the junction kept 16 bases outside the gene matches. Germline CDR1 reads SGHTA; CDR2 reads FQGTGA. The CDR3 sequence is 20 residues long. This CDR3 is CASSPGVGLAGVLTYNEQFF. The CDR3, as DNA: TGTGCCAGCAGCCCCGGGGTGGGACTAGCGGGGGTCTTAACGTACAATGAGCAGTTCTTC.

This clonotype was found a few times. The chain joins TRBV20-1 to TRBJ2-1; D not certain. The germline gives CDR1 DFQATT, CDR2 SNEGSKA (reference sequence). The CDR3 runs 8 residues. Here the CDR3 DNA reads TGCAGCTCCAATGAGCAGTTCTTC. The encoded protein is CSSNEQFF.

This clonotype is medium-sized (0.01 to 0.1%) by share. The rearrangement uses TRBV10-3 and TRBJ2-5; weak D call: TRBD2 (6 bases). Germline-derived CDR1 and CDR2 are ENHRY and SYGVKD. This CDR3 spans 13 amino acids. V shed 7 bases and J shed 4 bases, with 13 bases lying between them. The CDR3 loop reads CAITSGRSETQYF. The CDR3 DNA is TGTGCCATCACAAGCGGGCGTTCAGAGACCCAGTACTTC.

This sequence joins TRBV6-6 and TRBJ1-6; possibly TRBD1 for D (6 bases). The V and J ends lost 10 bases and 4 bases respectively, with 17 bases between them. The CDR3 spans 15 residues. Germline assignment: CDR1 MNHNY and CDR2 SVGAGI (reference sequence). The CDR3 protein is CATDPSGQYNSPLHF. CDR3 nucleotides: TGTGCCACCGACCCCTCTGGACAGTATAATTCACCCCTCCACTTT.

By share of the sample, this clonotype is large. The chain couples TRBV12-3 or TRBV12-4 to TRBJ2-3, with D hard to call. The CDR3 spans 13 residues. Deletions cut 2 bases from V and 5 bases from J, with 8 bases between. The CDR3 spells CASSLLRRDTQYF. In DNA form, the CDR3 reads TGTGCCAGCAGTTTATTGAGGCGAGATACGCAGTATTTT.

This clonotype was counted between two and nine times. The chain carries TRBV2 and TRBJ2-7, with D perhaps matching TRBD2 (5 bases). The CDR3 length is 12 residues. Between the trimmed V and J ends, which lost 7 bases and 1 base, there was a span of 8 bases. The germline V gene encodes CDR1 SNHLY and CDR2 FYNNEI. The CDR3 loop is CASKWRSYEQYF. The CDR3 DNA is TGTGCCAGCAAGTGGAGGTCCTACGAGCAGTACTTC. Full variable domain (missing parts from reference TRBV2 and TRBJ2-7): EPEVTQTPSHQVTQMGQEVILRCVPISNHLYFYWYRQILGQKVEFLVSFYNNEISEKSEIFDDQFSVERPDGSNFTLKIRSTKLEDSAMYFCASKWRSYEQYFGPGTRLTVT.

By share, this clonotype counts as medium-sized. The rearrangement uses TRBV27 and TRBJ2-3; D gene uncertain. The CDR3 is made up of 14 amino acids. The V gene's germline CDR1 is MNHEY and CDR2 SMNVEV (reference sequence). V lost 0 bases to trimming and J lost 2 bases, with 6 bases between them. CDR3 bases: TGTGCCAGCAGTTTATCGAGCCTCACAGATACGCAGTATTTT. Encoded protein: CASSLSSLTDTQYF.

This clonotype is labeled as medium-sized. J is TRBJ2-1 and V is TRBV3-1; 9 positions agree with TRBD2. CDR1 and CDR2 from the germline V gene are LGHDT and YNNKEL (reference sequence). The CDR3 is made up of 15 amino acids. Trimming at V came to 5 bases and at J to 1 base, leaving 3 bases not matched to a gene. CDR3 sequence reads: CASSSLAGSYNEQFF. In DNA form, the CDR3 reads TGTGCCAGCAGCAGTCTAGCGGGATCCTACAATGAGCAGTTCTTC.

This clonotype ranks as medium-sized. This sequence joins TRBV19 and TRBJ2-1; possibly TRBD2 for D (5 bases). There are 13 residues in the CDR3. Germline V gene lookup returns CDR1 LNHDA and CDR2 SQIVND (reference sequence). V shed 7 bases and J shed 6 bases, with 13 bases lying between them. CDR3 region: CASTARGVNEQFF. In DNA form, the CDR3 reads TGTGCCAGTACCGCACGGGGAGTCAATGAGCAGTTCTTC.

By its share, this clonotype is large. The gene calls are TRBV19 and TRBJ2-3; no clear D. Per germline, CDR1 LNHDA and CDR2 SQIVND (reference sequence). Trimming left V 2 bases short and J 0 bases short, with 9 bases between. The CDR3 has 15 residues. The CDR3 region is CASSISPASTDTQYF. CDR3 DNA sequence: TGTGCCAGTAGTATATCCCCAGCTAGCACAGATACGCAGTATTTT.

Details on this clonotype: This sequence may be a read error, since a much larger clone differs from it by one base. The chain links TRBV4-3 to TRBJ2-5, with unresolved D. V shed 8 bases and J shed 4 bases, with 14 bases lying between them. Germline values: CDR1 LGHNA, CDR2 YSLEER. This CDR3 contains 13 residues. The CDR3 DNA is TGCGCCAGCGACCGGTTCGTTGGAGAGACCCAGTACTTC. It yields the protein CASDRFVGETQYF.

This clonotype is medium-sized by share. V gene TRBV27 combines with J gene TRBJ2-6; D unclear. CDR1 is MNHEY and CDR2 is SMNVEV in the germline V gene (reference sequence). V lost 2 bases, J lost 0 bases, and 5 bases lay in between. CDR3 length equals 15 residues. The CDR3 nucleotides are TGTGCCAGCAGTTTACAAGCCTCTGGGGCCAACGTCCTGACTTTC. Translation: CASSLQASGANVLTF.

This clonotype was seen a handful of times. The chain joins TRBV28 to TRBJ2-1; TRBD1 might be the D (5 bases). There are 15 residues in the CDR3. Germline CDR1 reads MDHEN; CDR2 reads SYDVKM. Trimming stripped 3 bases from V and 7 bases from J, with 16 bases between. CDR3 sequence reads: CASSFRRDSGNEQFF. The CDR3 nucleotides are TGTGCCAGCAGTTTTCGCAGGGATTCTGGAAATGAGCAGTTCTTC.

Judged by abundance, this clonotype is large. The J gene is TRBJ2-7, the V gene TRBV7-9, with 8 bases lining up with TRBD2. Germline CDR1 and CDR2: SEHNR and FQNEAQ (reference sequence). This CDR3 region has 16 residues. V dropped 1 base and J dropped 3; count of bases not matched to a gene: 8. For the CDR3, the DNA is TGTGCCAGCAGCTTAGAAATGGGACTAGAAAACTACGAGCAGTACTTC. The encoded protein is CASSLEMGLENYEQYF.

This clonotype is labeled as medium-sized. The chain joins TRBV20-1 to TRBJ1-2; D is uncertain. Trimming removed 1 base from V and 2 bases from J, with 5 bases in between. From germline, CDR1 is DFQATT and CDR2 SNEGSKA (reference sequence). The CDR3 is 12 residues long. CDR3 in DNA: TGCAGTGCTAGAGCAACGAACTATGGCTACACCTTC. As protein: CSARATNYGYTF.

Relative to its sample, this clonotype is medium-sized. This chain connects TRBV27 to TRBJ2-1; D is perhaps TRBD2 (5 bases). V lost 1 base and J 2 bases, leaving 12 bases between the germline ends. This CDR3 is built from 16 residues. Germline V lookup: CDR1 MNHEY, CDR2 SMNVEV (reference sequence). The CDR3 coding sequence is TGTGCCAGCAGTTTATACGGATACGGGGCCTACAATGAGCAGTTCTTC. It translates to CASSLYGYGAYNEQFF.

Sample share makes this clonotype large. DNA of the CDR3: TGTGCCAGCCGGGGGGAATCCTACGAGCAGTACTTC. The encoded protein is CASRGESYEQYF. The rearrangement joins TRBV27 to TRBJ2-7; the match to TRBD2 covers 7 bases. V lost 8 bases, J lost 1 base, and 2 bases stayed unmatched. From germline, CDR1 is MNHEY and CDR2 SMNVEV (reference sequence). This CDR3 spans 12 amino acids.

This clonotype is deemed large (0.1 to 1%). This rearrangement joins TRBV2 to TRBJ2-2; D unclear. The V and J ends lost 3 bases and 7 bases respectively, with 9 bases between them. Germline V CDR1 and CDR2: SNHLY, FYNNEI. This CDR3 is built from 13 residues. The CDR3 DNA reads TGTGCCAGCAGTGACAGCCTTGTCGGGGAGCTGTTTTTT. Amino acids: CASSDSLVGELFF. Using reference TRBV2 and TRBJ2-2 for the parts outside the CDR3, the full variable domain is EPEVTQTPSHQVTQMGQEVILRCVPISNHLYFYWYRQILGQKVEFLVSFYNNEISEKSEIFDDQFSVERPDGSNFTLKIRSTKLEDSAMYFCASSDSLVGELFFGEGSRLTVL.

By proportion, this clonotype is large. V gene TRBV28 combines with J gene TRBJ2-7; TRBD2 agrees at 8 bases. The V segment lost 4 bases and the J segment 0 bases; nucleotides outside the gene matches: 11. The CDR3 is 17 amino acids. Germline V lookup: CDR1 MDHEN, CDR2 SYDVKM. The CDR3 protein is CASSSLLIAGSSYEQYF. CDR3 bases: TGTGCCAGCAGTTCCCTTCTGATAGCGGGGAGCTCCTACGAGCAGTACTTC.

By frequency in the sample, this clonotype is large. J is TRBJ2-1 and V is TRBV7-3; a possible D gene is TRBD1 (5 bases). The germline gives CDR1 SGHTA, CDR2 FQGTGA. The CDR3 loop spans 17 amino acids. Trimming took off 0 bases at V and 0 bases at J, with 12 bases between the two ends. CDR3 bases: TGTGCCAGCAGCTTAACCTTGACAGCCACCTCCTACAATGAGCAGTTCTTC. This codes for CASSLTLTATSYNEQFF. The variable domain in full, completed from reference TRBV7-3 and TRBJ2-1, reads GAGVSQTPSNKVTEKGKYVELRCDPISGHTALYWYRQSLGQGPEFLIYFQGTGAADDSGLPNDRFFAVRPEGSVSTLKIQRTERGDSAVYLCASSLTLTATSYNEQFFGPGTRLTVL.

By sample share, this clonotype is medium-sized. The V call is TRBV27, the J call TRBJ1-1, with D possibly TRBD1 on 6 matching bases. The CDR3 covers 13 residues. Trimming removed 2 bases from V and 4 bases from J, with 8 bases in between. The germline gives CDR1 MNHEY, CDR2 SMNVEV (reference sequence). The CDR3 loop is CASSLRGTTEAFF. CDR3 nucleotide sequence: TGTGCCAGCAGTTTAAGGGGGACCACTGAAGCTTTCTTT.

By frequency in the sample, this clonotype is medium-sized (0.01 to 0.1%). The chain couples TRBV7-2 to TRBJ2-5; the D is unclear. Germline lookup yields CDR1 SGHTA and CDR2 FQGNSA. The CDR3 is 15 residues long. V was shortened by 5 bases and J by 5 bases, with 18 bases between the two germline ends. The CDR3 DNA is TGTGCCAGCAGCGGACGGACCCTTAGGGTGGAGACCCAGTACTTC. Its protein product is CASSGRTLRVETQYF.

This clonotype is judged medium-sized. CDR3 sequence reads: CASSLGQEHPYEQYF. For the CDR3, the DNA is TGTGCCAGCAGTTTGGGACAGGAGCATCCCTACGAGCAGTACTTC. The chain carries TRBV28 and TRBJ2-7; 8 nucleotides agree with TRBD1. V lost 3 bases and J lost 2; bases outside the gene matches: 6. The germline V gene has CDR1 MDHEN and CDR2 SYDVKM. The CDR3 is 15 residues long.

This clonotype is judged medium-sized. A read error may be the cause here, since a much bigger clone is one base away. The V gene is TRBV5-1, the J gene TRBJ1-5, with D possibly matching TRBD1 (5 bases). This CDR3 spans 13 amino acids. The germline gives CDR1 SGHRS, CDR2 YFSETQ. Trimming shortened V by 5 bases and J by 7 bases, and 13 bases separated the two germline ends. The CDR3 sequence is CASSREGEQPQHF. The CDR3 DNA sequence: TGCGCCAGCAGTCGTGAAGGGGAGCAGCCCCAGCATTTT. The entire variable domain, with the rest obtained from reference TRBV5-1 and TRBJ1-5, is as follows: KAGVTQTPRYLIKTRGQQVTLSCSPISGHRSVSWYQQTPGQGLQFLFEYFSETQRNKGNFPGRFSGRQFSNSRSEMNVSTLELGDSALYLCASSREGEQPQHFGDGTRLSIL.